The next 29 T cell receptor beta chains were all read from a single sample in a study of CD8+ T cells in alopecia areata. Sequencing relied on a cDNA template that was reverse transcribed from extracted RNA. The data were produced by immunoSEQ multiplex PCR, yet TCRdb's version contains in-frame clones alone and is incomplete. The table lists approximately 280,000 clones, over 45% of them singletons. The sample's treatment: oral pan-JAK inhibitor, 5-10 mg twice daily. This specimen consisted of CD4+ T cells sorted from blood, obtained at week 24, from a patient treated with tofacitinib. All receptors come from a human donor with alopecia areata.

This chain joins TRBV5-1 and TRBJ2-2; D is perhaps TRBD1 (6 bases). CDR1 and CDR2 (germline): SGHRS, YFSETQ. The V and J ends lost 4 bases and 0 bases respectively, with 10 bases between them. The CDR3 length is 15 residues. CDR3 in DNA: TGCGCCAGCAGCCGGGACACCGCGAACACCGGGGAGCTGTTTTTT. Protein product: CASSRDTANTGELFF.

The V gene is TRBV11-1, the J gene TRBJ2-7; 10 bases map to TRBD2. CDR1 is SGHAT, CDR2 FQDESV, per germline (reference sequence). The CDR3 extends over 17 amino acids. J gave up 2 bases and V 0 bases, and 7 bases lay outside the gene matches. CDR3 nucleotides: TGTGCCAGCAGCTTAGCTACCGGACTAGCGGAAACCTACGAGCAGTACTTC. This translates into CASSLATGLAETYEQYF. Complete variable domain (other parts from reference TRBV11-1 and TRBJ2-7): EAEVAQSPRYKITEKSQAVAFWCDPISGHATLYWYRQILGQGPELLVQFQDESVVDDSQLPKDRFSAERLKGVDSTLKIQPAELGDSAMYLCASSLATGLAETYEQYFGPGTRLTVT.

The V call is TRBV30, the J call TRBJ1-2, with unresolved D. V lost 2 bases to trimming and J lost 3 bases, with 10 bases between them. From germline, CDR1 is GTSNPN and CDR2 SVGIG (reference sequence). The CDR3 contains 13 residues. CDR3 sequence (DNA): TGTGCCTGGAGTCCGGTAAAGTACTATGGCTACACCTTC. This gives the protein CAWSPVKYYGYTF.

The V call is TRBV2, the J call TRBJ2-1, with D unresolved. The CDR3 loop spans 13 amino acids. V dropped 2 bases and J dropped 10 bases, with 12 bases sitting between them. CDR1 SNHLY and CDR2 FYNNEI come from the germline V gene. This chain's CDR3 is CASSETSLGEQFF. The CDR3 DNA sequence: TGTGCCAGCAGTGAAACCTCGTTGGGGGAGCAGTTCTTC.

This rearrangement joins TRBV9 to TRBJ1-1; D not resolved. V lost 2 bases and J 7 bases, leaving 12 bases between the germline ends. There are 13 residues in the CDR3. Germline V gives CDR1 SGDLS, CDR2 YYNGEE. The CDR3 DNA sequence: TGTGCCAGCAGCGTGTTACAGTGGGATGAAGCTTTCTTT. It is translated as CASSVLQWDEAFF. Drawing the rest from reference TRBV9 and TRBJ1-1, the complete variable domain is DSGVTQTPKHLITATGQRVTLRCSPRSGDLSVYWYQQSLDQGLQFLIQYYNGEERAKGNILERFSAQQFPDLHSELNLSSLELGDSALYFCASSVLQWDEAFFGQGTRLTVV.

The chain's CDR3 is CASRWIPGLAGPTSYNEQFF. In DNA form, the CDR3 reads TGCGCCAGCAGGTGGATTCCGGGACTAGCGGGACCCACCTCCTACAATGAGCAGTTCTTC. This chain links TRBV5-1 with TRBJ2-1; 13 bases agree with TRBD2. The germline gives CDR1 SGHRS, CDR2 YFSETQ. The CDR3 extends over 20 amino acids. J gave up 0 bases and V 5 bases, and 14 bases lay outside the gene matches.

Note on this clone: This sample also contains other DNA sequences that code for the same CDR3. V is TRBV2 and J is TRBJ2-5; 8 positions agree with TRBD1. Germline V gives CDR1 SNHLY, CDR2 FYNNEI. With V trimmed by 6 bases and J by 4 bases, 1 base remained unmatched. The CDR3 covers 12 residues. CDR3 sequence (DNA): TGTGCCAGCAGCGGACAGGGAGAGACCCAGTACTTC. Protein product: CASSGQGETQYF.

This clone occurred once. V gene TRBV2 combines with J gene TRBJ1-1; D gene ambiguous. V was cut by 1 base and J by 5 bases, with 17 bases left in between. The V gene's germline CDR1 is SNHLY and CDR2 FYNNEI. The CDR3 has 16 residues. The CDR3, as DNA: TGTGCCAGCAGTGAAGGCCACGTAGGATCTGGGACTGAAGCTTTCTTT. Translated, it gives CASSEGHVGSGTEAFF.

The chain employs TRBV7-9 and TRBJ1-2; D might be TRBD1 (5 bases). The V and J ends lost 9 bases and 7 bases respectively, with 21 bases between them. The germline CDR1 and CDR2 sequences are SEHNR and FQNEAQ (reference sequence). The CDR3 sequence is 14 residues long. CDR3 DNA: TGTGCCAGTCTACCAGCAGGGACGTCGAGTGGCTACACCTTC. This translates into CASLPAGTSSGYTF.

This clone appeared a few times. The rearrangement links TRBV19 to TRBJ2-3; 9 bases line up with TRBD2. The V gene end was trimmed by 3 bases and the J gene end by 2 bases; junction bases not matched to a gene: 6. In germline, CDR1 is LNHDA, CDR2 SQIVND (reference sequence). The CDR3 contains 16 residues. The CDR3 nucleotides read TGTGCCAGTAGTATCGATAGCGGGGGCCTCACAGATACGCAGTATTTT. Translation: CASSIDSGGLTDTQYF.

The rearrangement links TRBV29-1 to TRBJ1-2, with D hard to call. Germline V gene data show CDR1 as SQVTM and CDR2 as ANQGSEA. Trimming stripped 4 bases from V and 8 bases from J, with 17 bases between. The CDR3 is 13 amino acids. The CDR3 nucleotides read TGCAGCGTTGCTTCTCCGGGAATTGGCGGCTACACCTTC. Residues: CSVASPGIGGYTF.

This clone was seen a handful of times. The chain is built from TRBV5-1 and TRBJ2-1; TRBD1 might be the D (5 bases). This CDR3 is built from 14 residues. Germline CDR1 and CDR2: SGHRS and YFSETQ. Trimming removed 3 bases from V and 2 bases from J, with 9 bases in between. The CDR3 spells CASSWTHTYNEQFF. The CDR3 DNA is TGCGCCAGCAGCTGGACACACACCTACAATGAGCAGTTCTTC.

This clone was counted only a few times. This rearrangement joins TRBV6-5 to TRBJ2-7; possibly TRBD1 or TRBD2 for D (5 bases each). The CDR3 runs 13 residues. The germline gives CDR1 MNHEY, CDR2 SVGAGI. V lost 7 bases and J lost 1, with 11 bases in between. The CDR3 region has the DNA TGTGCCAGCAATGGGGGTCTGTCCTACGAGCAGTACTTC. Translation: CASNGGLSYEQYF.

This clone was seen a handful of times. As DNA, the CDR3 is TGCAGCGTTGAAGGGGGACAGGGAGAGGTCTATGGCTACACCTTC. Translated, it gives CSVEGGQGEVYGYTF. This chain uses TRBV29-1 with TRBJ1-2, with TRBD1 identical over 9 bases. This CDR3 region has 15 residues. Per germline, CDR1 SQVTM and CDR2 ANQGSEA. The junction had 7 bases not matched to a gene; V was cut back by 1 base and J by 4 bases.

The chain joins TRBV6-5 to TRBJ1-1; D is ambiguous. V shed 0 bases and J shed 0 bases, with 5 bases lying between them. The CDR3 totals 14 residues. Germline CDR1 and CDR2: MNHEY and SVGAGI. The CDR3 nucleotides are TGTGCCAGCAGTTACTCGACGGTGAACACTGAAGCTTTCTTT. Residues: CASSYSTVNTEAFF.

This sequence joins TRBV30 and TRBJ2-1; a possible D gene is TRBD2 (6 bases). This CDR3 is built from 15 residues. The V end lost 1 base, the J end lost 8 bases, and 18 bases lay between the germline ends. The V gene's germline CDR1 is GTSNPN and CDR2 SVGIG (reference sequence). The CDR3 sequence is CAWSGPGLVNDEQFF. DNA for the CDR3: TGTGCCTGGAGTGGACCGGGACTCGTTAATGATGAGCAGTTCTTC. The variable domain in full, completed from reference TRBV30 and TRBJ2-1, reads SQTIHQWPATLVQPVGSPLSLECTVEGTSNPNLYWYRQAAGRGLQLLFYSVGIGQISSEVPQNLSASRPQDRQFILSSKKLLLSDSGFYLCAWSGPGLVNDEQFFGPGTRLTVL.

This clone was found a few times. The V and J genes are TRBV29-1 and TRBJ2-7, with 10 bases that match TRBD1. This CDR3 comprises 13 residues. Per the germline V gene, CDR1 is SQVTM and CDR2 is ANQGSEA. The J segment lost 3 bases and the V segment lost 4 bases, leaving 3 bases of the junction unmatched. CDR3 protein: CSVGTGGYYEQYF. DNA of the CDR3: TGCAGCGTTGGGACAGGGGGATACTACGAGCAGTACTTC.

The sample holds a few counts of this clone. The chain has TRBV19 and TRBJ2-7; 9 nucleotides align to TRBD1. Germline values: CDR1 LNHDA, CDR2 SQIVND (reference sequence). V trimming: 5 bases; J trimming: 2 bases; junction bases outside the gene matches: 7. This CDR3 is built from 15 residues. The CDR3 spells CASSPPGQGAYEQYF. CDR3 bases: TGTGCCAGTAGTCCGCCGGGACAGGGTGCCTACGAGCAGTACTTC.

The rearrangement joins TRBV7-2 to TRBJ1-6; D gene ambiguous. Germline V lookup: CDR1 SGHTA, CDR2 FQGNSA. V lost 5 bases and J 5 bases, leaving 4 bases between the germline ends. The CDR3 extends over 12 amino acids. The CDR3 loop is CASSPHNSPLHF. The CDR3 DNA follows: TGTGCCAGCAGCCCCCATAATTCACCCCTCCACTTT.

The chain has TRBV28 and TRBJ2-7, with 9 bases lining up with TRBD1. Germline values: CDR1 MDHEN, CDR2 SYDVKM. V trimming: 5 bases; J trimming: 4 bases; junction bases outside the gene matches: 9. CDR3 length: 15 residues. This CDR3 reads CASSLPGQGKYEQYF. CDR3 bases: TGTGCCAGCAGTCTCCCGGGACAGGGAAAGTACGAGCAGTACTTC. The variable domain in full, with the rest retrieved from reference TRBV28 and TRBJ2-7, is DVKVTQSSRYLVKRTGEKVFLECVQDMDHENMFWYRQDPGLGLRLIYFSYDVKMKEKGDIPEGYSVSREKKERFSLILESASTNQTSMYLCASSLPGQGKYEQYFGPGTRLTVT.

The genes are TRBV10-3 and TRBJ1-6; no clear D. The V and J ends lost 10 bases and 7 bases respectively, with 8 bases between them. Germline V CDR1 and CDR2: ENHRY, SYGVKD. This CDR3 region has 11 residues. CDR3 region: CATGLNSPLHF. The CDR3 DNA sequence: TGTGCCACCGGCCTGAATTCACCCCTCCACTTT.

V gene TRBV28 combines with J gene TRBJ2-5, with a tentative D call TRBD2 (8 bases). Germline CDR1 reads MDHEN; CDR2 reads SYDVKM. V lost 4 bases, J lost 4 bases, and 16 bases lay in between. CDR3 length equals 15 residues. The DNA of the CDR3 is TGTGCCAGCAGTTCACAGGGGACTAGTTTAGAGACCCAGTACTTC. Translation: CASSSQGTSLETQYF.

CDR3 amino acids: CAWSRGTSGYYEQYF. CDR3 DNA: TGTGCCTGGAGCCGAGGGACTAGCGGATACTACGAGCAGTACTTC. The chain links TRBV30 to TRBJ2-7, with 11 bases fitting TRBD2. The ends lost 3 bases at V and 3 bases at J; junction bases unmatched: 7. The CDR3 spans 15 residues. Germline CDR1 is GTSNPN and CDR2 is SVGIG (reference sequence).

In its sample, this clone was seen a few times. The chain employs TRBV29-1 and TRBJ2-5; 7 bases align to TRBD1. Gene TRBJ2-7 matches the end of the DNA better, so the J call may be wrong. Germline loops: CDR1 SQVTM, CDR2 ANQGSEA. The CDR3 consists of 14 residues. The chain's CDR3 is CSVEGWTGDYEQYF. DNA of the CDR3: TGCAGCGTTGAAGGCTGGACAGGCGACTACGAGCAGTACTTC.

The CDR3 protein is CSALRGVTEAFF. For the CDR3, the DNA is TGCAGCGCCCTGAGGGGGGTCACTGAAGCTTTCTTT. The genes are TRBV29-1 and TRBJ1-1, with D perhaps TRBD1 (6 bases). The germline V gene has CDR1 SQVTM and CDR2 ANQGSEA. This CDR3 region has 12 residues. V was cut by 7 bases and J by 4 bases, with 13 bases left in between. Drawing the rest from reference TRBV29-1 and TRBJ1-1, the complete variable domain is SAVISQKPSRDICQRGTSLTIQCQVDSQVTMMFWYRQQPGQSLTLIATANQGSEATYESGFVIDKFPISRPNLTFSTLTVSNMSPEDSSIYLCSALRGVTEAFFGQGTRLTVV.

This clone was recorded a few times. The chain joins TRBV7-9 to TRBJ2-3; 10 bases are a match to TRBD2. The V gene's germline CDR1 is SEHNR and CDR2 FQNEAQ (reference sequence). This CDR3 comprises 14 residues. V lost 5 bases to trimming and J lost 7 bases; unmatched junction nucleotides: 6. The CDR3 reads CASSQRGGKNTQYF. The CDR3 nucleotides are TGTGCCAGCAGCCAGCGGGGGGGCAAAAATACGCAGTATTTT. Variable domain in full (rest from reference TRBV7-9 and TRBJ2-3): DTGVSQNPRHKITKRGQNVTFRCDPISEHNRLYWYRQTLGQGPEFLTYFQNEAQLEKSRLLSDRFSAERPKGSFSTLEIQRTEQGDSAMYLCASSQRGGKNTQYFGPGTRLTVL.

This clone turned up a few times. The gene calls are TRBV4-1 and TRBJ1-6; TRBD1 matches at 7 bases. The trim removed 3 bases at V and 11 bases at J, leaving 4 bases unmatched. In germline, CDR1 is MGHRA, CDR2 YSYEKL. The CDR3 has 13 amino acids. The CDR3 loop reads CASSHETGAPLHF. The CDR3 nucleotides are TGCGCCAGCAGCCACGAAACAGGGGCACCCCTCCACTTT.

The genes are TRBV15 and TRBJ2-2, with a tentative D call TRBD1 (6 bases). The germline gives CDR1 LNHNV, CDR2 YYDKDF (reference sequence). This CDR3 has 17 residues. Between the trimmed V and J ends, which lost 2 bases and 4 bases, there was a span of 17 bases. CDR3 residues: CATSRKGGPTSTGELFF. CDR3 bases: TGTGCCACCAGCAGAAAAGGGGGACCTACATCCACCGGGGAGCTGTTTTTT.

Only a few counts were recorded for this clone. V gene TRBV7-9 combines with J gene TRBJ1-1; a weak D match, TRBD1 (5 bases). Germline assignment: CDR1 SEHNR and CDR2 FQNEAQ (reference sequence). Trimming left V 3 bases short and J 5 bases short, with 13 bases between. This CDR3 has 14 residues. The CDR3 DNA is TGTGCCAGCAGCTTCCAGGGTACGGGAACTGAAGCTTTCTTT. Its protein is CASSFQGTGTEAFF.